This T cell receptor (beta chain) was captured in a study of shared clonotypes between healthy human individuals. The wider study: Each donor's CD8 memory used one plate, CD8 naive two, each CD4 subset three.

Study-wide points: Blood alone was sampled, and tissue repertoires likely differ. How much donors shared clonotypes was expected to be affected by sequencing depth.

Researchers divided each subset's genomic DNA evenly across several immunoSEQ plates. Clones were read by immunoSEQ multiplex PCR, and TCRdb kept only the in-frame ones, dropping some. The sample lists hundreds of thousands of clones, roughly 98% occurring once. Of note for this clone: Its target is unknown.

Germline V lookup: CDR1 GTSNPN, CDR2 SVGIG (reference sequence). The CDR3 contains 13 residues. V lost 2 bases and J lost 7; bases outside the gene matches: 3. CD45RO-negative, CCR7-positively selected cells formed the naive CD8 fraction, excluding terminally differentiated effector memory CD45RA+ cells. Specimen: naive CD8+ T cells sorted from blood. The TCR comes from a man aged 30 to 45 in good health. The gene calls are TRBV30 and TRBJ2-1; 9 bases match TRBD2. This chain's CDR3 is CAWSPLAGNEQFF. The CDR3, as DNA: TGTGCCTGGAGTCCCCTAGCGGGGAATGAGCAGTTCTTC.